A single sample is the source of the 5 T cell receptor beta chains below, sequenced in a study of blood T cell repertoires in COVID-19. Only in-frame clones appear in the TCRdb table, and some are missing; sequencing was by immunoSEQ multiplex PCR. The sample consists of about 43,000 clones, around 79% of them appearing once. Source material: peripheral blood. The receptors stem from a woman aged 60-70 years with acute or convalescent COVID-19.

The chain couples TRBV11-2 to TRBJ2-1; possible D gene TRBD1, 6 bases. From germline, CDR1 is SGHAT and CDR2 FQNNGV. This CDR3 spans 14 amino acids. Between the trimmed V and J ends, which lost 1 base and 6 bases, there was a span of 10 bases. The CDR3 region has the DNA TGTGCCAGCAGCTTAGGGACAGCCTCCAATGAGCAGTTCTTC. This encodes CASSLGTASNEQFF.

The genes are TRBV15 and TRBJ1-6; D is unclear. The CDR3 totals 15 residues. Looked up from germline, CDR1 is LNHNV and CDR2 is YYDKDF (reference sequence). Trimming removed 2 bases from V and 10 bases from J, with 15 bases in between. The CDR3 DNA is TGTGCCACCAGCAGAACTTCGCCAGGATCCTCACCCCTCCACTTT. Amino acids: CATSRTSPGSSPLHF.

The rearrangement joins TRBV15 to TRBJ2-2, with TRBD1 as a possible D gene (6 bases). CDR3 length: 17 amino acids. V was cut by 5 bases and J by 2 bases, with 18 bases left in between. Germline-derived CDR1 and CDR2 are LNHNV and YYDKDF (reference sequence). CDR3 protein: CATSHTRTEPNTGELFF. The DNA of the CDR3 is TGTGCCACCAGCCATACTAGGACAGAACCTAACACCGGGGAGCTGTTTTTT.

The chain carries TRBV27 and TRBJ1-6; 7 nucleotides agree with TRBD1. With 10 bases clipped from V and 9 bases from J, the junction kept 9 bases outside the gene matches. This CDR3 spans 13 amino acids. Germline V CDR1 and CDR2: MNHEY, SMNVEV (reference sequence). CDR3 nucleotides: TGTGCCACCGGTAGGGGGCTGGGTTCACCCCTCCACTTT. Protein: CATGRGLGSPLHF.

CDR3 sequence: CASSQTDQGYGYTF. The CDR3 DNA is TGCGCCAGCAGCCAAACGGACCAGGGATATGGCTACACCTTC. This chain links TRBV4-1 with TRBJ1-2, with D possibly TRBD1 on 5 matching bases. The CDR3 covers 14 residues. V lost 2 bases and J lost 5, with 12 bases in between. Germline assignment: CDR1 MGHRA and CDR2 YSYEKL.